This is a list of T cell receptor beta chains from one sample in a study of blood T cell repertoires in COVID-19. The assay was immunoSEQ multiplex PCR, and TCRdb's table has in-frame clones only and misses some. The top ten clones hold approximately 8.1% of a sample with approximately 56,000 clones, over 85% of them seen once. The sequenced sample was peripheral blood. The receptors here all came from an elderly man with active or convalescent COVID-19. The CDR3 runs from the conserved cysteine through the conserved F or W. The D gene is left open where the match is weak. Expanded clones get a size class; other rows say once, few or many, or leave the size out.

V,J,D,size,DNA,CDR3
TRBV5-4,TRBJ2-3,.,.,TGTGCCAGCAGCTTGTCCAGGGGGGCATCCACAGATACGCAGTATTTT,CASSLSRGASTDTQYF
TRBV6-6,TRBJ2-3,.,.,TGTGCCAGCAGCCTACGGTGGCAGGGGAAGGATACGCAGTATTTT,CASSLRWQGKDTQYF
TRBV3-1/TRBV3-2,TRBJ1-2,.,.,TGTGCCAGCAGCCCCCCCGGCAGGAACTATGGCTACACCTTC,CASSPPGRNYGYTF
TRBV24-1,TRBJ1-2,.,.,TGTGCCACCAGTGAAGGGGCGTATGGCTACACCTTC,CATSEGAYGYTF
TRBV7-2,TRBJ2-1,.,.,TGTGCCAGCAGCTTAGAGTGGGGTCGAGGGTTCTTCTTC,CASSLEWGRGFFF
TRBV5-1,TRBJ2-4,TRBD1,.,TGCGCCAGCAGCTGGACTACAGGGGGCGCGGCCAAAAACATTCAGTACTTC,CASSWTTGGAAKNIQYF
TRBV6-2/TRBV6-3,TRBJ1-5,.,once,TGTGCCAGCAGTGCCTACAGGGTAGGAAACAATCAGCCCCAGCATTTT,CASSAYRVGNNQPQHF
TRBV7-2,TRBJ2-3,.,.,TGTGCCAGCAGCTTAAATTGGCAGGACACAGATACGCAGTATTTT,CASSLNWQDTDTQYF
TRBV28,TRBJ2-2,TRBD1,.,TGTGCCAGCAGTAGACAGGGCTGGAACACCGGGGAGCTGTTTTTT,CASSRQGWNTGELFF
TRBV7-2,TRBJ2-2,.,once,TGTGCCAGCAGCCGCACCGGACTTGGCACCGGGGAGCTGTTTTTT,CASSRTGLGTGELFF
TRBV7-2,TRBJ1-4,.,few,TGTGCCAGCAGCTACGCGTCTAATGAAAAACTGTTTTTT,CASSYASNEKLFF